The 2 T cell receptor beta chains listed next were all sequenced from one sample in a study of blood T cell repertoires in COVID-19. Only in-frame clones appear in the TCRdb table, and some are missing; sequencing was by immunoSEQ multiplex PCR. This sample has around 140,000 clones, with 85% to 90% found just once. The sample was peripheral blood. The source of these receptors is a man aged 45 to 65 with active COVID-19.

The chain uses TRBV11-3 and TRBJ2-1; tentative D call: TRBD2 (7 bases). V was clipped by 5 bases and J by 6 bases, with 14 bases between them. The CDR3 covers 14 residues. Germline CDR1 and CDR2: SGHNT and YENEEA. CDR3 protein: CASSAGASVNEQFF. The CDR3 nucleotides read TGTGCCAGCAGCGCGGGGGCTAGCGTCAATGAGCAGTTCTTC.

V is TRBV3-1 (or the pseudogene TRBV3-2) and J is TRBJ1-1; the D gene is possibly TRBD1 (6 bases). Germline loops: CDR1 LGHDT, CDR2 YNNKEL (reference sequence). Trimming left V 4 bases short and J 4 bases short, with 16 bases between. The CDR3 has 15 residues. The CDR3 sequence: CASSLRGGAGTEAFF. In nucleotides, the CDR3 is TGTGCCAGCAGCCTTCGCGGGGGCGCGGGCACTGAAGCTTTCTTT.